What follows are 22 T cell receptor beta chains derived from one specimen sequenced in a study of OX40 agonist ivuxolimab in advanced cancers. Sequencing was performed with immunoSEQ multiplex PCR; in TCRdb, only in-frame clones are kept and a portion is missing. The sample yields approximately 28,000 clones, more than 85% seen once. This specimen consisted of CD4+ or CD8+ T cells sorted from blood, obtained in a trial of the OX40 agonist ivuxolimab. The receptors shown here come from an adult with an advanced solid tumor such as melanoma, head and neck, liver or kidney cancer.

This chain uses TRBV6-1 with TRBJ1-2; D is possibly TRBD1 (5 bases). V lost 10 bases and J 6 bases, leaving 24 bases between the germline ends. The CDR3 loop spans 15 amino acids. Germline V gives CDR1 MNHNS, CDR2 SASEGT. In DNA form, the CDR3 reads TGTGCCAACTCCTGGGGCGGGGACCTTATGGATGGCTACACCTTC. Residues: CANSWGGDLMDGYTF.

V is TRBV5-6 and J is TRBJ2-1; 10 bases are shared with TRBD1. CDR1 is SGHDT, CDR2 YYEEEE, per germline. V was pared by 3 bases and J by 3 bases, with 6 bases of the junction left unmatched. The CDR3 extends over 16 amino acids. The CDR3 DNA sequence: TGTGCCAGCAGCTGGAAGACAGGGGGCGTCTACAATGAGCAGTTCTTC. Translated, it gives CASSWKTGGVYNEQFF.

The V and J genes are TRBV7-9 and TRBJ2-7; D is uncertain. This CDR3 region has 13 residues. V was trimmed by 4 bases and J by 2 bases, leaving 9 bases between them. Germline V gives CDR1 SEHNR, CDR2 FQNEAQ (reference sequence). The chain's CDR3 is CASSSLIPYEQYF. CDR3 coding DNA: TGTGCCAGCAGCTCCTTAATCCCCTACGAGCAGTACTTC.

The chain joins TRBV29-1 to TRBJ1-2; no reliable D call. Germline CDR1 reads SQVTM; CDR2 reads ANQGSEA. V was shortened by 4 bases and J by 7 bases, with 22 bases between the two germline ends. This CDR3 spans 15 amino acids. The CDR3 coding sequence is TGCAGCGTTGTCTTATTCGGTCCCCGAGAAGGTGGCTACACCTTC. It yields the protein CSVVLFGPREGGYTF.

The chain recombines TRBV7-6 with TRBJ2-2; TRBD1 matches 10 bases. The CDR3 is made up of 18 amino acids. The junction had 12 bases not matched to a gene; V was cut back by 2 bases and J by 6 bases. Germline CDR1 is SGHVS and CDR2 is FNYEAQ. The DNA of the CDR3 is TGTGCCAGCAGCTTACGGGACAGGGGAAGGGAAAGGGCCGGGGAGCTGTTTTTT. As protein: CASSLRDRGRERAGELFF.

In its sample, this clone was seen a few times. The CDR3 sequence: CASSSGTTKNIQYF. The CDR3 DNA follows: TGTGCCAGCAGCTCAGGGACAACCAAAAACATTCAGTACTTC. The J gene is TRBJ2-4, the V gene TRBV9; D may be TRBD1 (6 bases). Per germline, CDR1 SGDLS and CDR2 YYNGEE. V was clipped by 4 bases and J by 2 bases, with 10 bases between them. This CDR3 contains 14 residues.

This chain uses TRBV28 with TRBJ2-7, with TRBD2 matching over 8 bases. V lost 2 bases to trimming and J lost 4 bases; unmatched junction nucleotides: 4. CDR1 MDHEN and CDR2 SYDVKM come from the germline V gene. CDR3 size: 14 residues. The chain's CDR3 is CASSLSGSGYEQYF. Here the CDR3 DNA reads TGTGCCAGCAGTTTAAGCGGGAGCGGGTACGAGCAGTACTTC.

The chain couples TRBV20-1 to TRBJ2-5, with unresolved D. Trimming pared 0 bases from V and 5 bases from J, leaving 4 bases between. CDR1 is DFQATT, CDR2 SNEGSKA, per germline (reference sequence). There are 11 residues in the CDR3. The CDR3 sequence: CSARDGETQYF. The CDR3 bases are TGCAGTGCTAGAGATGGGGAGACCCAGTACTTC.

This chain connects TRBV2 to TRBJ1-2; D possibly corresponds to TRBD1 (5 bases). V was clipped by 2 bases and J by 4 bases, with 17 bases between them. Looked up from germline, CDR1 is SNHLY and CDR2 is FYNNEI. The CDR3 totals 16 residues. The CDR3 DNA sequence: TGTGCCAGCAGTGAAATTGGGTTTGGAGGGGTCTATGGCTACACCTTC. It codes for CASSEIGFGGVYGYTF.

The chain joins TRBV27 to TRBJ2-7; TRBD2 matches 7 bases. CDR1 MNHEY and CDR2 SMNVEV come from the germline V gene (reference sequence). The CDR3 spans 13 residues. With V trimmed by 5 bases and J by 4 bases, 5 bases remained unmatched. In nucleotides, the CDR3 is TGTGCCAGCAGTCTTAGGCGGGAGTACGAGCAGTACTTC. Its translation: CASSLRREYEQYF.

The V gene is TRBV28, the J gene TRBJ2-2; either TRBD1 or TRBD2 may fit D (5 bases each). The CDR3 sequence is 14 residues long. In germline, CDR1 is MDHEN, CDR2 SYDVKM. V was cut by 6 bases and J by 5 bases, with 13 bases left in between. The CDR3 DNA is TGTGCCAGCAGGGGCTCTGGGGGTACCGGGGAGCTGTTTTTT. This sequence encodes CASRGSGGTGELFF. The full variable domain, completed using reference TRBV28 and TRBJ2-2, is DVKVTQSSRYLVKRTGEKVFLECVQDMDHENMFWYRQDPGLGLRLIYFSYDVKMKEKGDIPEGYSVSREKKERFSLILESASTNQTSMYLCASRGSGGTGELFFGEGSRLTVL.

The V gene is TRBV7-3, the J gene TRBJ2-1; no reliable D call. In germline, CDR1 is SGHTA, CDR2 FQGTGA. V was shortened by 4 bases and J by 6 bases, with 10 bases between the two germline ends. This CDR3 comprises 13 residues. CDR3 coding DNA: TGTGCCAGCAGCTCAGCCTCCAGCAATGAGCAGTTCTTC. The encoded protein is CASSSASSNEQFF.

The chain uses TRBV2 and TRBJ1-6; TRBD1 matches at 10 bases. The germline CDR1 and CDR2 sequences are SNHLY and FYNNEI. V lost 6 bases and J lost 9; bases outside the gene matches: 11. This CDR3 spans 16 amino acids. The DNA for the CDR3 is TGTGCCAGCAGAGGTCCCGGGACAGGGGTCCCTTCACCCCTCCACTTT. Amino acid sequence: CASRGPGTGVPSPLHF.

This rearrangement joins TRBV6-1 to TRBJ2-7, with 9 bases that match TRBD1. This CDR3 is built from 13 residues. V lost 5 bases, J lost 7 bases, and 6 bases stayed unmatched. Germline loops: CDR1 MNHNS, CDR2 SASEGT. DNA of the CDR3: TGTGCCAGCAGTAGGACAGGGGCTCTAGAGCAGTACTTC. Its translation is CASSRTGALEQYF.

The genes are TRBV4-3 and TRBJ2-5; the D gene is possibly TRBD2 (5 bases). Trimming shortened V by 1 base and J by 1 base, and 19 bases separated the two germline ends. This CDR3 has 18 amino acids. Germline CDR1 reads LGHNA; CDR2 reads YSLEER. The CDR3 here is CASSQVYGSASSQETQYF. The CDR3 coding sequence is TGCGCCAGCAGCCAAGTATACGGTTCGGCTAGCAGCCAAGAGACCCAGTACTTC.

This rearrangement joins TRBV7-8 to TRBJ2-7; no clear D. Germline lookup yields CDR1 SGHVS and CDR2 FQNEAQ. V was pared by 6 bases and J by 4 bases, with 16 bases between. The CDR3 length is 14 residues. Here the CDR3 reads CASSSESLDYEQYF. In DNA, the CDR3 is TGTGCCAGCAGTTCAGAATCTTTAGATTACGAGCAGTACTTC.

The chain couples TRBV4-3 to TRBJ2-3; perhaps TRBD2 as D (5 bases). CDR3 length: 14 amino acids. V gave up 4 bases and J gave up 2 bases, with 10 bases separating them. Germline CDR1 LGHNA, CDR2 YSLEER. CDR3 sequence reads: CASSRETITDTQYF. In nucleotides, the CDR3 is TGCGCCAGCAGCCGGGAGACTATCACAGATACGCAGTATTTT.

The chain joins TRBV19 to TRBJ2-5; D call uncertain. The CDR3 runs 12 residues. V lost 8 bases to trimming and J lost 4 bases, with 11 bases between them. Germline CDR1 is LNHDA and CDR2 is SQIVND (reference sequence). The CDR3 loop reads CASGMSGETQYF. The CDR3 region has the DNA TGTGCCAGTGGGATGAGTGGAGAGACCCAGTACTTC. Based on the CDR3 plus reference TRBV19 and TRBJ2-5, the full variable domain is DGGITQSPKYLFRKEGQNVTLSCEQNLNHDAMYWYRQDPGQGLRLIYYSQIVNDFQKGDIAEGYSVSREKKESFPLTVTSAQKNPTAFYLCASGMSGETQYFGPGTRLLVL.

The J gene is TRBJ2-3, the V gene TRBV2; maybe TRBD2 (6 bases). The CDR3 length is 19 residues. V lost 2 bases and J 1 base, leaving 22 bases between the germline ends. The germline V gene has CDR1 SNHLY and CDR2 FYNNEI. Here the CDR3 DNA reads TGTGCCAGCAGTGAATCGCTCGCCAGCACTAGCTATGGCACAGATACGCAGTATTTT. Amino acid sequence: CASSESLASTSYGTDTQYF.

The gene calls are TRBV28 and TRBJ1-2; 8 nucleotides align to TRBD1. Unmatched junction bases numbered 9, after V lost 4 bases and J lost 8 bases. The CDR3 covers 14 residues. Germline CDR1 is MDHEN and CDR2 is SYDVKM. The CDR3 is CASSWTDRAQGYTF. In DNA form, the CDR3 reads TGTGCCAGCAGTTGGACGGACAGGGCGCAAGGCTACACCTTC.

The chain is built from TRBV9 and TRBJ1-3, with D hard to call. The V and J ends lost 3 bases and 2 bases respectively, with 3 bases between them. Per germline, CDR1 SGDLS and CDR2 YYNGEE. CDR3 length: 12 residues. The CDR3 DNA follows: TGTGCCAGCAGCGCGGCTGGAAACACCATATATTTT. The encoded protein is CASSAAGNTIYF.

J is TRBJ2-7 and V is TRBV5-1, with a possible D match to TRBD2 (5 bases). The CDR3 covers 16 residues. The V end was cut by 0 bases, the J end by 0 bases, with 13 bases between. Germline assignment: CDR1 SGHRS and CDR2 YFSETQ. The CDR3 DNA sequence: TGCGCCAGCAGCTTGGATAGTTTGGGGAGCTCCTACGAGCAGTACTTC. Its translation: CASSLDSLGSSYEQYF.